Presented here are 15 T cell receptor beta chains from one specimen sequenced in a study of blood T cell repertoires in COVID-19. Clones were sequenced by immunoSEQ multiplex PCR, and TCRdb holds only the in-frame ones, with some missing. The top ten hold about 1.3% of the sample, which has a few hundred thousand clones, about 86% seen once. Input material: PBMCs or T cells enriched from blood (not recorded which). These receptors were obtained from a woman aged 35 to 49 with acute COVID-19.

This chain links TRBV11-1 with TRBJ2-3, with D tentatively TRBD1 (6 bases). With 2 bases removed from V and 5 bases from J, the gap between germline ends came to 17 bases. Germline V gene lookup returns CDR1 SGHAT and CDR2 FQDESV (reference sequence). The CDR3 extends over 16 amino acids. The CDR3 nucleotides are TGTGCCAGCAGCTTACGGGACACCGCAGGGAGAGATACGCAGTATTTT. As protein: CASSLRDTAGRDTQYF.

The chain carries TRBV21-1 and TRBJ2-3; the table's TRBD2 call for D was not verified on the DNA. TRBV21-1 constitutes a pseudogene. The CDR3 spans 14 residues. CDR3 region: CASSNGSGAGTQYF. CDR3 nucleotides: TGTGCCAGCAGCAATGGATCGGGAGCGGGGACGCAGTATTTT.

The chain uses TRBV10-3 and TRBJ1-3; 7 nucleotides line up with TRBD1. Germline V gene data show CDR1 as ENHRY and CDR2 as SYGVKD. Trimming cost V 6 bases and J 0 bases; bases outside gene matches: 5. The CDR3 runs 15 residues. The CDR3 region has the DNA TGTGCCATCAGCGAGACAGGGACCTCTGGAAACACCATATATTTT. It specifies CAISETGTSGNTIYF.

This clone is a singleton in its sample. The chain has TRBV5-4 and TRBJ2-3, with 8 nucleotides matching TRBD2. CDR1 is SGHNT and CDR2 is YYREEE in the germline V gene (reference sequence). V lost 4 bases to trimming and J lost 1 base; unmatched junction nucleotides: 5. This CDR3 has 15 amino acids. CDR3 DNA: TGTGCCAGCAGCACGGGGGGGGGCCGCACAGATACGCAGTATTTT. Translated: CASSTGGGRTDTQYF. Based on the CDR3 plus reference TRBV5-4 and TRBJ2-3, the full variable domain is ETGVTQSPTHLIKTRGQQVTLRCSSQSGHNTVSWYQQALGQGPQFIFQYYREEENGRGNFPPRFSGLQFPNYSSELNVNALELDDSALYLCASSTGGGRTDTQYFGPGTRLTVL.

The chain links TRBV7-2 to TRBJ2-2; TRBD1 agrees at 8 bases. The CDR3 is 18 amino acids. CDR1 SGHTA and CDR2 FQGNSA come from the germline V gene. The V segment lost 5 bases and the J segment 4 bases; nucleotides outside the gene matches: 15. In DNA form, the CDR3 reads TGTGCCAGCAGCCCTGTCGGTGTGGACAGGGACGGCACCGGGGAGCTGTTTTTT. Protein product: CASSPVGVDRDGTGELFF.

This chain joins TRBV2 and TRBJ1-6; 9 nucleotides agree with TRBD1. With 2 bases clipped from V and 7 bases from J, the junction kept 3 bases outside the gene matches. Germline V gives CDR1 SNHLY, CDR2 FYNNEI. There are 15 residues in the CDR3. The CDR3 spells CASSEPGTGNSPLHF. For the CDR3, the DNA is TGTGCCAGCAGTGAACCCGGGACAGGGAATTCACCCCTCCACTTT.

The CDR3 is CASSFPELNYGYTF. CDR3 DNA sequence: TGTGCCAGTAGTTTCCCGGAGCTCAACTATGGCTACACCTTC. The V and J genes are TRBV19 and TRBJ1-2; D is undetermined. This CDR3 has 14 residues. The V end lost 5 bases, the J end lost 2 bases, and 12 bases lay between the germline ends. Germline CDR1 reads LNHDA; CDR2 reads SQIVND (reference sequence).

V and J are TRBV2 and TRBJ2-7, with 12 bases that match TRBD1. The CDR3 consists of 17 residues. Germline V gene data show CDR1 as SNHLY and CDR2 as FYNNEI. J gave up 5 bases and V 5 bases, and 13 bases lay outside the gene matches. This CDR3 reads CASSPSLGTGGMDEQYF. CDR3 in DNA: TGTGCCAGCAGTCCGTCGTTAGGGACAGGGGGCATGGACGAGCAGTACTTC.

The CDR3, as DNA: TGCAGCGTGGGCCTTGGACAGTTGGATTACAATGAGCAGTTCTTC. Its protein is CSVGLGQLDYNEQFF. The V and J genes are TRBV29-1 and TRBJ2-1; perhaps TRBD1 as D (6 bases). CDR1 is SQVTM, CDR2 ANQGSEA, per germline. V was clipped by 6 bases and J by 4 bases, with 19 bases between them. The CDR3 runs to 15 residues.

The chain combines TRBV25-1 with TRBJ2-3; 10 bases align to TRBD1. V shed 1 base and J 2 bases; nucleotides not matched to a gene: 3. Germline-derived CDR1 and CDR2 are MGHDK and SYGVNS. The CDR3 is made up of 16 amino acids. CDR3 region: CASSELGTGVTDTQYF. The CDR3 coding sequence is TGTGCCAGCAGTGAATTAGGGACAGGGGTCACAGATACGCAGTATTTT.

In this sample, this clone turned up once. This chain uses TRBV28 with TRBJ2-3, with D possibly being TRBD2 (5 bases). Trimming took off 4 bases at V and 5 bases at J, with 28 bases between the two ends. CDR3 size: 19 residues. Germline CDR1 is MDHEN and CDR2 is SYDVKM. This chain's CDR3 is CASSSPSLRARFVGDTQYF. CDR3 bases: TGTGCCAGCAGTTCCCCAAGTTTGAGGGCCCGTTTCGTGGGAGATACGCAGTATTTT.

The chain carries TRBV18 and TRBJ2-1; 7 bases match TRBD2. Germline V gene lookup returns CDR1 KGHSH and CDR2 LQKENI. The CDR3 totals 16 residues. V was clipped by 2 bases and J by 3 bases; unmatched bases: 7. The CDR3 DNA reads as TGTGCCAGCTCACCAGTGGGGGGGATAAACTACAATGAGCAGTTCTTC. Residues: CASSPVGGINYNEQFF.

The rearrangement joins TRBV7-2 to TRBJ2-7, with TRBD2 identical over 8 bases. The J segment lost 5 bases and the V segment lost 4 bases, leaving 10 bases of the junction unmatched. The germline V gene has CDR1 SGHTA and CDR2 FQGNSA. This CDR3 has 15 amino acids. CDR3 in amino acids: CASSSFRGGRNEQYF. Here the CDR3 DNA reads TGTGCCAGCAGCTCTTTCCGGGGGGGCCGAAACGAGCAGTACTTC.

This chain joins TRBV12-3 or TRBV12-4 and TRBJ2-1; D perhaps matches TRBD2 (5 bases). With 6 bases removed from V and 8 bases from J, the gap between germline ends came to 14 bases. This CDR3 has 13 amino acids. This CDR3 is CASRLGFGYEQFF. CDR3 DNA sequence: TGTGCCAGCAGACTAGGTTTTGGTTATGAGCAGTTCTTC.

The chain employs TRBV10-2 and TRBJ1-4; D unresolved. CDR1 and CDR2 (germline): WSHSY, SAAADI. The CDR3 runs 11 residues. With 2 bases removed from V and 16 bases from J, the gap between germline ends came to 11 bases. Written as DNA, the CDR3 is TGCGCCAGCAGTGAGGGGGAGAAAAAGTTTTTT. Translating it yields CASSEGEKKFF.